One and the same sample provided the 7 T cell receptor beta chains below, sequenced in a study of T-cell memory formation after mild COVID-19. TCRdb used MiXCR to reprocess the 5' RACE reads, holding one entry per CDR3 protein. The sample lists a few hundred thousand distinct CDR3 sequences; about 16% were seen once. The sample was PBMCs or a T cell subset sorted from them (not recorded which). The receptors were gathered from a man aged 18 to 35 who had mild COVID-19 (a few samples of this study predate the infection). Cell type and time point are not known.

This clonotype was counted at least ten times. The rearrangement uses TRBV6-6 and TRBJ1-5; no firm D call. With 8 bases removed from V and 6 bases from J, the gap between germline ends came to 17 bases. Germline values: CDR1 MNHNY, CDR2 SVGAGI (reference sequence). The CDR3 totals 14 residues. CDR3 protein: CASFEPAEAQPQHF. The CDR3 DNA is TGTGCCAGCTTTGAGCCGGCGGAGGCTCAGCCCCAGCATTTT.

The table lists this clonotype with a few counts. This chain links TRBV15 with TRBJ2-5; possible D gene TRBD1, 5 bases. The V gene's germline CDR1 is LNHNV and CDR2 YYDKDF (reference sequence). Deletions cut 0 bases from V and 7 bases from J, with 12 bases between. The CDR3 extends over 14 amino acids. The CDR3 reads CATSRDGAVRTQYF. In DNA, the CDR3 is TGTGCCACCAGCAGAGATGGGGCCGTTCGGACCCAGTACTTC.

The genes are TRBV5-1 and TRBJ2-1; D may be TRBD2 (6 bases). With 1 base removed from V and 12 bases from J, the gap between germline ends came to 8 bases. The CDR3 is made up of 11 amino acids. Germline V gene lookup returns CDR1 SGHRS and CDR2 YFSETQ. The CDR3 sequence: CASSLRDSQFF. The CDR3 bases are TGCGCCAGCAGCTTGAGGGACTCGCAGTTCTTC.

This clonotype was observed a handful of times. J is TRBJ2-6 and V is TRBV24-1; unclear D gene. Germline V gene lookup returns CDR1 KGHDR and CDR2 SFDVKD. CDR3 length equals 16 residues. Between the trimmed V and J ends, which lost 4 bases and 0 bases, there was a span of 9 bases. The CDR3 sequence is CATSDSDLSGANVLTF. The DNA of the CDR3 is TGTGCCACCAGTGACTCGGACCTCTCTGGGGCCAACGTCCTGACTTTC.

The chain uses TRBV4-3 and TRBJ2-2; D may be TRBD1 (6 bases). From germline, CDR1 is LGHNA and CDR2 YSLEER. CDR3 length: 17 amino acids. Trimming left V 3 bases short and J 4 bases short, with 18 bases between. The CDR3 region has the DNA TGCGCCAGCAGCCAGGAGTACCAGGGGATGCCCACCGGGGAGCTGTTTTTT. Protein: CASSQEYQGMPTGELFF.

The chain has TRBV6-5 and TRBJ2-3; the D is unclear. Germline V CDR1 and CDR2: MNHEY, SVGAGI. Between the trimmed V and J ends, which lost 0 bases and 2 bases, there was a span of 9 bases. The CDR3 is made up of 15 amino acids. The CDR3, as DNA: TGTGCCAGCAGTTACTCGAGTTGGGACACAGATACGCAGTATTTT. It yields the protein CASSYSSWDTDTQYF.

The sample holds many counts of this clonotype. This chain connects TRBV4-2 to TRBJ2-7; D might be TRBD2 (6 bases). Germline CDR1 is LGHNA and CDR2 is YNFKEQ. This CDR3 is 18 amino acids long. Deletions cut 0 bases from V and 4 bases from J, with 22 bases between. The CDR3 here is CASSQDSTSGTRIYEQYF. In DNA, the CDR3 is TGTGCCAGCAGCCAAGACTCCACCTCCGGGACTCGAATTTACGAGCAGTACTTC.